This T cell receptor beta chain appears in the sequencing data of a study of tumor-infiltrating lymphocytes in primary liver carcinoma. TCR beta cDNA was prepared out of roughly 0.45 ug total RNA by means of a constant-region primer. Sequencing libraries for TCR beta derived from three nested multiplex PCR rounds that used slightly modified ARM-PCR. Both of the initial two PCR rounds ran for around 10 cycles and employed TRBV1-TRBV30 forward primers alongside a C-beta reverse primer. TCRdb processed the multiplex PCR reads anew with MiXCR; each CDR3 protein has one entry. The table records 70,000 to 75,000 distinct CDR3 sequences, more than 60% of them present only once. Co-extraction of both nucleic acids (RNA and DNA) used roughly 20-33 mg of unsorted bulk tissue. Remarks on this clonotype: At one end the junction does not follow the germline gene, possibly because of a read error.

Germline CDR1 is SGHDN and CDR2 is FVKESK. This CDR3 region has 15 residues. The chain joins TRBV14 to TRBJ2-3, with 14 bases that match TRBD2. The source is a man aged 40-55 years with primary liver carcinoma and hepatitis B virus infection. What was sequenced was liver tumor tissue from sampling region 4. Subset reported: tumor region T4, right-lateral pole. The CDR3 region is CANSQGTSGRDTQYF. The CDR3 region has the DNA TGTGCCAACAGCCAAGGGACTAGCGGGAGAGATACGCAGTATTTT.